The clone carrying this T cell receptor beta chain has at least ten counts. PBMCs came from roughly 10 ml fresh peripheral blood. Germline values: CDR1 SQVTM, CDR2 ANQGSEA. After removal of 6 bases from V and 7 bases from J, the junction contained 15 bases not matched to a gene. The CDR3 has 14 amino acids. TCR beta CDR3 region amplification was performed from RNA transcripts. First-round RT-PCR of the TCR CDR3 relied on the HTBI primer set. Each CDR3 protein gets one entry after TCRdb re-called the multiplex PCR reads with MiXCR. The top ten hold approximately 12% of the sample, which has 620,000 or so distinct CDR3 sequences, roughly 15% seen once. The entry originates in a study of T cells in Graves' hyperthyroidism and ophthalmopathy.

The chain carries TRBV29-1 and TRBJ2-7, with 7 bases fitting TRBD2. The clonotype was recovered from a woman in her 50s with Graves' ophthalmopathy. The sample consisted of blood. The CDR3 loop is CSVLRGVAGGEQYF. DNA of the CDR3: TGCAGCGTCCTCCGGGGGGTAGCTGGGGGAGAGCAGTACTTC.